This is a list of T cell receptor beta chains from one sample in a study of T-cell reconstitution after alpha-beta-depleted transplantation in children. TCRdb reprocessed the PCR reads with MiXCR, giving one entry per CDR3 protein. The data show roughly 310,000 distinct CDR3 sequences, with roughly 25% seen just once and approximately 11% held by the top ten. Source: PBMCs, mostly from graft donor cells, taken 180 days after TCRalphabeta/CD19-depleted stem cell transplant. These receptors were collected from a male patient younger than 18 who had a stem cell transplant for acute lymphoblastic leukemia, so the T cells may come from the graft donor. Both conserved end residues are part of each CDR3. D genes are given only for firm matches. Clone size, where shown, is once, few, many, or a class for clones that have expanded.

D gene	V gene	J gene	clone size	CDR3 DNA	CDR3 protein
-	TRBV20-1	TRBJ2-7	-	TGCAGTGCCAGGGCCCACCACGGCCACGAGCAGTACTTC	CSARAHHGHEQYF
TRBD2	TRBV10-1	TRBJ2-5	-	TGCGCCAGCAGTGATAGGGGGGGGACTAGCCGAGAGACCCAGTACTTC	CASSDRGGTSRETQYF
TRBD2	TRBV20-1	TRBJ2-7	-	TGCAGTGCTACTCTAGCGGGTTATTCCTACGAGCAGTACTTC	CSATLAGYSYEQYF
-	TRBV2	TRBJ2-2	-	TGTGCCAGCAGTGATAGTTCGGCAGGGTACACCGGGGAGCTGTTTTTT	CASSDSSAGYTGELFF
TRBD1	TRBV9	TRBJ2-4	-	TGTGCCAGCAGCGTAGGTGGACAGGGAAACATTCAGTACTTC	CASSVGGQGNIQYF
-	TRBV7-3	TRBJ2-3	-	TGTGCCAGCATCATCCCCCGAGGCGGAGTCACAGATACGCAGTATTTT	CASIIPRGGVTDTQYF
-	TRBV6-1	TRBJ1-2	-	TGTGCCGGCTGGGGATTTTTGTCAGCTAACTATGGCTACACCTTC	CAGWGFLSANYGYTF
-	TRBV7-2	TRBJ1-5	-	TGTGCCAGCAGTCGACGGTCACGGGGCAATCAGCCCCAGCATTTT	CASSRRSRGNQPQHF
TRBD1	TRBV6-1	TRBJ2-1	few	TGTGCCAGCAGTCAGCCTCACGGGACAGGGGCTGAGCAGTTCTTC	CASSQPHGTGAEQFF
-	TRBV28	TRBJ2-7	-	TGTGCCAGCAGCGAATTATCAGGGAATGTTCTCTACGAGCAGTACTTC	CASSELSGNVLYEQYF
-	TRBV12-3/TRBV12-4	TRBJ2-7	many	TGTGCCAGCAGCCGGACGCTGGCCTTAGCGGCCGAGCAGTACTTC	CASSRTLALAAEQYF
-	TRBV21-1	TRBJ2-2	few	TGTGCCAGCAGCGAAGGAGGGGACACCGGGGAGCTGTTTTTT	CASSEGGDTGELFF
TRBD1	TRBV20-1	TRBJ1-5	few	TGCAGTGCTAGAGGCCCACGGACAGGGGGACGGGGACAGCCCCAGCATTTT	CSARGPRTGGRGQPQHF
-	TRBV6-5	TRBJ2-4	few	TGTGCCAGCAGTTACTCGAGGAGGGTGGTCAAAAACATTCAGTACTTC	CASSYSRRVVKNIQYF
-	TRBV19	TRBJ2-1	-	TGTGCCAGTAGTGCAAGAGGGGGAAATGAGCAGTTCTTC	CASSARGGNEQFF
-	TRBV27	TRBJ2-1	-	TGTGCCAGCCCCCAAATGGGGGAGTTCCTTAAGAATGAGCAGTTCTTC	CASPQMGEFLKNEQFF
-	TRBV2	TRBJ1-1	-	TGTGCCAGCAAAGGGTCGGAGTGGGGGTTGGACACTGAAGCTTTCTTT	CASKGSEWGLDTEAFF
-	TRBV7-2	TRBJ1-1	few	TGTGCCAGCAGCTTCCCAGGGACTGGACAGGAAGCTTTCTTT	CASSFPGTGQEAFF
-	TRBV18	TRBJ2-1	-	TGTGCCAGCTCACCACCGCGTCTGCCTGGGTCCTACAATGAGCAGTTCTTC	CASSPPRLPGSYNEQFF
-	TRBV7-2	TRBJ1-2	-	TGTGCCAGCAGCTCCGGAAAGAACTTC	CASSSGKNF
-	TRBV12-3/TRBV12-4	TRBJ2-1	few	TGTGCCAGCAGTTTAATTAGCGTATTATCCTACAATGAGCAGTTCTTC	CASSLISVLSYNEQFF
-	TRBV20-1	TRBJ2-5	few	TGCAGTGCTCTAATTAGCGGAGAAGAGACCCAGTACTTC	CSALISGEETQYF
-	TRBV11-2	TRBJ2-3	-	TGTGCCAGCAGCTTAGAATCGCGATACTCGGATACGCAGTATTTT	CASSLESRYSDTQYF
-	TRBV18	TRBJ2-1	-	TGTGCCAGCTCACGACCCGGGGGAGTTTTCAATGAGCAGTTCTTC	CASSRPGGVFNEQFF
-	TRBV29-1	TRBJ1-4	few	TGCAGCGTACTCAGGGGCCCAAATGAAAAACTGTTTTTT	CSVLRGPNEKLFF
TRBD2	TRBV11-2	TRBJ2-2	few	TGTGCCAGCAGCTTAGTTAGCGGGAGGGCCGGGGAGTTGTTTTTT	CASSLVSGRAGELFF
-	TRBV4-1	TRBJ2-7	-	TGCGCCAGCAGCTTGACTAGAGGGGGAAACTACGAGCAGTACTTC	CASSLTRGGNYEQYF
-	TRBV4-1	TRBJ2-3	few	TGCGCCAGCAGCCTTCGGAGGGTTTTGGTCGGGGATACGCAGTATTTT	CASSLRRVLVGDTQYF
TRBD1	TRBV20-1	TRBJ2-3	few	TGCAGTGCCTCTCGACAGGGGGCAACAGATACGCAGTATTTT	CSASRQGATDTQYF
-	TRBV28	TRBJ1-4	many	TGTGCCAGCAGTTTGCGCTTCGTAAGCAGTGAAAAACTGTTTTTT	CASSLRFVSSEKLFF
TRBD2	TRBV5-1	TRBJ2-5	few	TGCGCCAGCAATCCGAGACTAGCGGGAGATCCGGAGGTACAAGAGACCCAGTACTTC	CASNPRLAGDPEVQETQYF
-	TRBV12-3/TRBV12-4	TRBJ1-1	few	TGTGCCAGCAGGAGCAAGTTCGGCCCGAACACTGAAGCTTTCTTT	CASRSKFGPNTEAFF
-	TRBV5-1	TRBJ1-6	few	TGCGCCAGCAGCTTGTCGGGGGCATATAATTCACCCCTCCACTTT	CASSLSGAYNSPLHF
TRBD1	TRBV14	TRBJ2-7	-	TGTGCCATCCTACACCTCACTCCGACAGGGGGCTACGAGCAGTACTTC	CAILHLTPTGGYEQYF
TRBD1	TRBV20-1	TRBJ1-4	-	TGCAGCGGCCGGGCGACAGGGGGCAGGCCTAATGAAAAACTGTTTTTT	CSGRATGGRPNEKLFF
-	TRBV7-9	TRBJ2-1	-	TGTGCCAGCAGCTTAGGATGGACCTCCTACAATGAGCAGTTCTTC	CASSLGWTSYNEQFF
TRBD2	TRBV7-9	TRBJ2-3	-	TGTGCCAGCAGCCCATTGGGGGTCCTAGCGGGAACAGATACGCAGTATTTT	CASSPLGVLAGTDTQYF
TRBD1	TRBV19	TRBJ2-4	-	TGTGCCAGTAGTACCCTTAGACAGGGAAGCTCCAAAAACATTCAGTACTTC	CASSTLRQGSSKNIQYF
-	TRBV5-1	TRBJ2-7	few	TGCGCCAGCAGCTTGGGGGGGGACTTCTACGAGCAGTACTTC	CASSLGGDFYEQYF
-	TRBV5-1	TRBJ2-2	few	TGCGCCAGCAGCTTGTCCTGGACTATCACCGGGGAGCTGTTTTTT	CASSLSWTITGELFF
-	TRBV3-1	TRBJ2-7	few	TGTGCCAGCAGCCAAGATTTCCCCACCCTCTACTACGAGCAGTACTTC	CASSQDFPTLYYEQYF
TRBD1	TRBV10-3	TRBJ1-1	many	TGTGCCACCGATTCCGGGACAGGGGTGAGCACTGAAGCTTTCTTT	CATDSGTGVSTEAFF
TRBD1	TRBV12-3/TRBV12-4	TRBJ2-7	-	TGTGCCAGCAGTCCCCTCAGGACAGGGAGGTACGAGCAGTACTTC	CASSPLRTGRYEQYF
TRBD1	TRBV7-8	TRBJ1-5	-	TGTGCCAGCAGCTCCCGGGACAGGGTGAATCAGCCCCAGCATTTT	CASSSRDRVNQPQHF
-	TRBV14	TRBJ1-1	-	TGTGCCAGCAGCCCGACCACAGGTTCGAAAGCTTTCTTT	CASSPTTGSKAFF
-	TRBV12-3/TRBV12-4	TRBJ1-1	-	TGTGCCAGCAGTTTAAGGGGATGGGTACCCTCGGGAAACACTGAAGCTTTCTTT	CASSLRGWVPSGNTEAFF
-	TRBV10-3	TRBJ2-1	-	TGTGCCATCAGTGACTACAATGAGCAGTTCTTC	CAISDYNEQFF
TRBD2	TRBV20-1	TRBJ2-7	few	TGCAGTGCTAGAGCCCCAGGGCCTAGCGGGACCTACGAGCAGTACTTC	CSARAPGPSGTYEQYF
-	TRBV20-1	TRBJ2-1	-	TGCAGTGCTAGAGGTCCTTGGGCAGGGAGCTCCTACAATGAGCAGTTCTTC	CSARGPWAGSSYNEQFF
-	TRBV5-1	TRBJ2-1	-	TGCGCCAGCAGCTTCCAGCGCCGGAGGACGTACAATGAGCAGTTCTTC	CASSFQRRRTYNEQFF
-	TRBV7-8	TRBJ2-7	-	TGTGCCAGCAGCTTACGGGCGGTAGGCAACGAGCAGTACTTC	CASSLRAVGNEQYF
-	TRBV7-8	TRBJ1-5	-	TGTGCCAGCAGCTTAGCGATTGTTAGTAGGGGAAATCTCGCCCAGCATTTT	CASSLAIVSRGNLAQHF
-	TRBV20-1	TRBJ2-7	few	TGCAGTGCTACCCTTTGGAGGACGGACGAGCAGTACTTC	CSATLWRTDEQYF
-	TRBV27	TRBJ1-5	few	TGTGCCAGCAGTCCTAAGATCGGGTGGCCCCAGCATTTT	CASSPKIGWPQHF
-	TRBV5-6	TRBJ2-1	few	TGTGCCAGCAGCTTTTCGGGACTTAGTGTGGATGAGCAGTTCTTC	CASSFSGLSVDEQFF
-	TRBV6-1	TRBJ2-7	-	TGTACCAGCTTGGGGGGCCCCACTTACGAGCAGTACTTC	CTSLGGPTYEQYF
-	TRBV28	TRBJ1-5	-	TGTGCCAGCAGTATAGGGCTCCGGGACAATCAGCCCCAGCATTTT	CASSIGLRDNQPQHF